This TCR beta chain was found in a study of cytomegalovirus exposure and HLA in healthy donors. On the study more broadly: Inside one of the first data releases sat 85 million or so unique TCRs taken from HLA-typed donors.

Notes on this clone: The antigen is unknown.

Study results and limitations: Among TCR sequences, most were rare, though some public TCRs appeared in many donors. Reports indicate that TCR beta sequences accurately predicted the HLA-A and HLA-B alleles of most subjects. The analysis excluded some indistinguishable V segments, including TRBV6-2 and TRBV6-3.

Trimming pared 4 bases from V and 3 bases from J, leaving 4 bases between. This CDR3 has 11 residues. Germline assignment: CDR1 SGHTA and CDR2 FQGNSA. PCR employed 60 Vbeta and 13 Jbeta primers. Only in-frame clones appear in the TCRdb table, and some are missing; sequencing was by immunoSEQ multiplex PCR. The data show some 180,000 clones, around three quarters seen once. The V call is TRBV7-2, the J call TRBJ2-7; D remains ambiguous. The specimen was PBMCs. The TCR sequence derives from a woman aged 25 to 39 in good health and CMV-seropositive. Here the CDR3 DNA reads TGTGCCAGCAGCTATAACTACGAGCAGTACTTC. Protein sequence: CASSYNYEQYF.